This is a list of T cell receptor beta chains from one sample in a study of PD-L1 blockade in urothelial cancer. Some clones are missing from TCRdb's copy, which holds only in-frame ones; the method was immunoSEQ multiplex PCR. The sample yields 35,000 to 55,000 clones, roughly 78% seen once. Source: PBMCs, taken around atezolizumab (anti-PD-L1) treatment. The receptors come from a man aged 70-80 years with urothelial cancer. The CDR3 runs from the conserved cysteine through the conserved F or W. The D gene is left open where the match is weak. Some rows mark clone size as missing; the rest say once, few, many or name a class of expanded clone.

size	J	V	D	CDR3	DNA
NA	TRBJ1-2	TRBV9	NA	CASSVGTEQAVHTF	TGTGCCAGCAGCGTAGGAACGGAACAGGCAGTCCACACCTTC
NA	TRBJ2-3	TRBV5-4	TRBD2	CASSSLRGTLDTQYF	TGTGCCAGCAGCTCGTTGCGGGGGACCCTAGATACGCAGTATTTT
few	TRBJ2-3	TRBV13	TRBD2	CASSLGLAGGSTDTQYF	TGTGCCAGCAGCTTAGGCCTGGCGGGGGGGAGCACAGATACGCAGTATTTT
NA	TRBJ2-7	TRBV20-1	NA	CSARERLEQYF	TGCAGTGCGAGGGAGAGACTCGAGCAGTACTTC
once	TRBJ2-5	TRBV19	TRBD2	CATRTSGGASAETQYF	TGTGCCACGCGGACTAGCGGGGGGGCCAGCGCAGAGACCCAGTACTTC
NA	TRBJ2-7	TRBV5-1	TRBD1	CASSLGTGGLYEQYF	TGCGCCAGCAGCTTAGGGACAGGGGGACTCTACGAGCAGTACTTC
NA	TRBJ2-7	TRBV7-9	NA	CASSSDSSWEQYF	TGTGCCAGCAGTTCTGACAGTTCGTGGGAGCAGTACTTC
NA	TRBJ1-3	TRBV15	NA	CATSRVAGLGNTIYF	TGTGCCACCAGCAGAGTAGCAGGGCTTGGAAACACCATATATTTT
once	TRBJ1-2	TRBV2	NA	CASSEAPNSFPTF	TGTGCCAGCAGTGAAGCGCCGAACAGTTTTCCCACCTTC
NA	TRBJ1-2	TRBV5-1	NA	CASSVGSRFGYTF	TGCGCCAGCAGTGTAGGGAGTCGGTTTGGCTACACCTTC
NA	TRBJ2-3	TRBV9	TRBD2	CASSVGSRGLAGDTQYF	TGTGCCAGCAGCGTAGGCTCTCGTGGGCTAGCGGGGGATACGCAGTATTTT
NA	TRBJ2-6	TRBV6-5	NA	CASSDEGVLTF	TGTGCCAGCAGTGACGAGGGCGTCCTGACTTTC
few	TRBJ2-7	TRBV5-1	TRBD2	CASSLIAGEGEQYF	TGCGCCAGCAGCTTGATAGCGGGGGAAGGGGAGCAGTACTTC
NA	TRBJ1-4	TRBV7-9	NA	CASSPTDEKLFF	TGTGCCAGCAGCCCGACAGACGAAAAACTGTTTTTT
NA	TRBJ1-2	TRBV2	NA	CASSPNQQGYGYTF	TGTGCCAGCAGCCCCAACCAACAGGGCTATGGCTACACCTTC
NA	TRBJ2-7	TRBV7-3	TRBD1	CASSRTGLDEQYF	TGTGCCAGCAGCCGGACAGGGCTCGACGAGCAGTACTTC
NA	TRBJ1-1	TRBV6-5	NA	CASSPPEAGETEAFF	TGTGCCAGCAGCCCCCCGGAGGCGGGGGAGACTGAAGCTTTCTTT
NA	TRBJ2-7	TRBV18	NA	CASSPNRASSYEQYF	TGTGCCAGCTCTCCGAACAGGGCCAGCTCCTACGAGCAGTACTTC
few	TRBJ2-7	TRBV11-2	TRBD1	CASSQGQGYEQYF	TGTGCCAGCAGCCAAGGACAGGGTTACGAGCAGTACTTC
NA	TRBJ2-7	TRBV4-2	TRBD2	CASSQETSGRKGEQYF	TGTGCCAGCAGCCAAGAAACTAGCGGGAGGAAGGGCGAGCAGTACTTC
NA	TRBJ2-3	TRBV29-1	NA	CSAHFRGSTDTQYF	TGCAGCGCCCACTTCCGGGGGAGCACAGATACGCAGTATTTT
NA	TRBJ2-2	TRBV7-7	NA	CASSLAGGGELFF	TGTGCCAGCAGCTTAGCGGGAGGCGGGGAGCTGTTTTTT
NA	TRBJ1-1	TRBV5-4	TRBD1	CASSPAGGFEAFF	TGTGCCAGCAGCCCCGCAGGGGGCTTCGAAGCTTTCTTT
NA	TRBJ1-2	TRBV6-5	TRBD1	CASSPGTASNYGYTF	TGTGCCAGCAGTCCCGGGACAGCCTCTAACTATGGCTACACCTTC
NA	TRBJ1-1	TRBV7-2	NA	CASSLVDRLNTEAFF	TGTGCCAGCAGCTTAGTAGACAGGCTAAACACTGAAGCTTTCTTT
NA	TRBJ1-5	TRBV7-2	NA	CASSLVGPRNQPQHF	TGTGCCAGCAGCTTAGTGGGGCCGCGCAATCAGCCCCAGCATTTT
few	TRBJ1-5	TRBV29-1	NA	CSAIEGGDQPQHF	TGCAGCGCCATCGAGGGGGGGGACCAGCCCCAGCATTTT
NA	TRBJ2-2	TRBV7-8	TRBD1	CASSFDRGAGELFF	TGTGCCAGCAGCTTCGACAGGGGTGCCGGGGAGCTGTTTTTT
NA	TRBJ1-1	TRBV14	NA	CASSSQENTEAFF	TGTGCCAGCAGCTCACAGGAGAACACTGAAGCTTTCTTT
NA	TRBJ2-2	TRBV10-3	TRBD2	CAISESLGIRAGASTGELFF	TGTGCCATCAGTGAGTCCCTAGGCATAAGAGCGGGGGCCTCCACCGGGGAGCTGTTTTTT
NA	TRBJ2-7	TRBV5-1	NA	CASSLELPYEQYF	TGCGCCAGCAGCTTGGAACTACCCTACGAGCAGTACTTC
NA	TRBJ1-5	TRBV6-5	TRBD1	CASSSGQGSKQPQHF	TGTGCCAGCAGTTCCGGACAGGGCAGTAAGCAGCCCCAGCATTTT
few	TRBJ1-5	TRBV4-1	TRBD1	CASSRRQGGNQPQHF	TGCGCCAGCAGCCGTCGGCAGGGGGGCAATCAGCCCCAGCATTTT
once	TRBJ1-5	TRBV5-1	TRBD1	CASSPGTVLNQPQHF	TGCGCCAGCAGCCCCGGGACAGTTCTCAATCAGCCCCAGCATTTT
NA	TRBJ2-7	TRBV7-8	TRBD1	CASSPSDRGAVEQYF	TGTGCCAGCAGCCCCTCGGACAGGGGGGCGGTGGAGCAGTACTTC
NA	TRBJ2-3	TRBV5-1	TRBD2	CASSYGGAEVTQYF	TGCGCCAGCAGCTACGGGGGGGCCGAGGTTACGCAGTATTTT
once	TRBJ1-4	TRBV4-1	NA	CASSSRETGREKLFF	TGCGCCAGCAGCTCCCGCGAGACAGGACGTGAAAAACTGTTTTTT
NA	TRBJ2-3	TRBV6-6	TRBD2	CASRNSGGTTDTQYF	TGTGCCAGCAGAAATAGCGGGGGGACCACAGATACGCAGTATTTT
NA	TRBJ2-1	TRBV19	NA	CASSIGLTGNYNEQFF	TGTGCCAGTAGTATAGGATTGACGGGGAACTACAATGAGCAGTTCTTC
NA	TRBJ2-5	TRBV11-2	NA	CASSPRDMYNGAQYF	TGTGCCAGCAGCCCCCGGGACATGTATAATGGGGCCCAGTACTTC
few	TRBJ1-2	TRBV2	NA	CASSEVWAPNPGYTF	TGTGCCAGCAGTGAGGTCTGGGCCCCTAATCCGGGCTACACCTTC
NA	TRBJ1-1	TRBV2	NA	CASTRGDRSNTEAFF	TGTGCCAGCACCCGGGGCGACAGGTCGAACACTGAAGCTTTCTTT
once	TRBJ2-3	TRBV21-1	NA	CASSFRTSGGYTDTQYF	TGTGCCAGCAGCTTCCGGACTAGCGGGGGTTACACAGATACGCAGTATTTT
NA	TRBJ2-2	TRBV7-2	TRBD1	CASSLSIGQGATGELFF	TGTGCCAGCAGCTTATCAATAGGACAGGGTGCGACCGGGGAGCTGTTTTTT
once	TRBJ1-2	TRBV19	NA	CASKTARDNQRPNYGYTF	TGTGCCAGTAAGACTGCGAGGGACAACCAAAGGCCTAACTATGGCTACACCTTC
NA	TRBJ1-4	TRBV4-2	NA	CASSQTAVATNEKLFF	TGTGCCAGCAGCCAAACAGCTGTTGCAACTAATGAAAAACTGTTTTTT
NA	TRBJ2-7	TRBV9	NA	CASSVASGQGGVDYEQYF	TGTGCCAGCAGCGTAGCGTCTGGACAGGGAGGGGTGGACTACGAGCAGTACTTC
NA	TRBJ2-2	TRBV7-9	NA	CASSSGQGRTGELFF	TGTGCCAGCAGCTCGGGTCAGGGGAGAACCGGGGAGCTGTTTTTT
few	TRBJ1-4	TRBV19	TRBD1	CASRNPGQGNEKLFF	TGTGCCAGCAGAAACCCGGGACAGGGGAATGAAAAACTGTTTTTT
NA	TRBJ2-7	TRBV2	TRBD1	CASSSDRGFEQYF	TGTGCCAGCAGCAGTGACAGGGGGTTCGAGCAGTACTTC
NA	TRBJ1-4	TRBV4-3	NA	CASSQDWGEHSATNEKLFF	TGCGCCAGCAGCCAAGATTGGGGGGAACACTCGGCAACTAATGAAAAACTGTTTTTT
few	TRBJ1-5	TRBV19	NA	CASTLRQAGLGAQHF	TGTGCCAGTACCCTAAGACAGGCTGGATTGGGAGCCCAGCATTTT
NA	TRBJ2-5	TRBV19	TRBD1	CASSTGQGQETQYF	TGTGCCAGTAGTACGGGACAGGGGCAAGAGACCCAGTACTTC
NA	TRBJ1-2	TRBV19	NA	CASRGQTEPNYGYTF	TGTGCCAGTAGAGGACAGACCGAACCTAACTATGGCTACACCTTC
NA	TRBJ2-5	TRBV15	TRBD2	CATSRDAGWWGGRETQYF	TGTGCCACCAGCAGAGATGCCGGTTGGTGGGGGGGGAGAGAGACCCAGTACTTC
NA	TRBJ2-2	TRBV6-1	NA	CASSENRAGGELFF	TGTGCCAGCAGTGAAAACAGGGCGGGCGGGGAGCTGTTTTTT
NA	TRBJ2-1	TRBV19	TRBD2	CASRRLTGGGNEQFF	TGTGCCAGTAGACGCCTCACGGGGGGGGGCAATGAGCAGTTCTTC
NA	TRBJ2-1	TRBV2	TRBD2	CASRQTSGGAPEQFF	TGTGCCAGCAGGCAAACTAGCGGGGGGGCCCCTGAGCAGTTCTTC
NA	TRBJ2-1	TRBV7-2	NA	CASTPRWSSYNEQFF	TGTGCCAGCACCCCTCGCTGGAGTTCTTACAATGAGCAGTTCTTC
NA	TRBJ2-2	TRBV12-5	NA	CARAPTGFPGELFF	TGTGCTAGGGCTCCCACAGGGTTCCCGGGGGAGCTGTTTTTT